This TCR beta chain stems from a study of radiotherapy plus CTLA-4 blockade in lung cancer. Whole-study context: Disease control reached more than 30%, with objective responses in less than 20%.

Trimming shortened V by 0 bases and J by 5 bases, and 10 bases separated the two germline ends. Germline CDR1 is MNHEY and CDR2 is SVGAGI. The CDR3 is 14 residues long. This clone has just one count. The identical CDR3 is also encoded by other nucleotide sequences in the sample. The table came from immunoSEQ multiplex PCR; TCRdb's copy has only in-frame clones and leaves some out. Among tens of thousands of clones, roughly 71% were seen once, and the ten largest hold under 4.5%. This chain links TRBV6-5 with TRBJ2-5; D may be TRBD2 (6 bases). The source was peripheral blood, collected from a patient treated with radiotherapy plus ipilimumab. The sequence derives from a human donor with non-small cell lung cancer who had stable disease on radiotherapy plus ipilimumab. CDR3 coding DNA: TGTGCCAGCAGTTACTCGGGTGGGAGGGAGACCCAGTACTTC. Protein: CASSYSGGRETQYF.